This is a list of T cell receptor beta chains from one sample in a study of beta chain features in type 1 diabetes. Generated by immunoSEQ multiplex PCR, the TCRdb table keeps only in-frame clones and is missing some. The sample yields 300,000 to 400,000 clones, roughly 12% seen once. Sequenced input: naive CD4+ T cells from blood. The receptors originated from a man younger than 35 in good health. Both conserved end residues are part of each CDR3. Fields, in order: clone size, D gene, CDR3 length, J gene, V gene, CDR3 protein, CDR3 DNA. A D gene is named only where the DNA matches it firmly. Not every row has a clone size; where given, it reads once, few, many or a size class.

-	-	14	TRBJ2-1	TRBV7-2	CASSFRLAGHEQFF	TGTGCCAGCAGCTTTAGGCTAGCTGGGCATGAGCAGTTCTTC
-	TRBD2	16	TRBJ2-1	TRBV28	CASSPIGLATYNEQFF	TGTGCCAGCAGCCCAATTGGACTAGCTACCTACAATGAGCAGTTCTTC
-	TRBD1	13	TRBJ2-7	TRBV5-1	CASGQGGTDEQYF	TGCGCCAGCGGACAGGGTGGTACGGACGAGCAGTACTTC
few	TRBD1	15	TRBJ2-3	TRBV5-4	CASSSTGVGTDTQYF	TGTGCCAGCAGCTCGACAGGGGTGGGCACAGATACGCAGTATTTT
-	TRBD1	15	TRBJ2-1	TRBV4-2	CASSQAGQGYNEQFF	TGTGCCAGCAGCCAAGCGGGACAGGGTTACAATGAGCAGTTCTTC
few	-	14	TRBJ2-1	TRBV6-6	CASSERSSYNEQFF	TGTGCCAGCAGTGAGCGGTCGTCCTACAATGAGCAGTTCTTC
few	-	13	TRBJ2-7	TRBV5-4	CASSLPSSYEQYF	TGTGCCAGCAGCTTGCCTAGCTCCTACGAGCAGTACTTC
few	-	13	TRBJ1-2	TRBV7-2	CASSFTGNYGYTF	TGTGCCAGCAGCTTCACGGGAAACTATGGCTACACCTTC
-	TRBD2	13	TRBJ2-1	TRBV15	CATSREGGSEQFF	TGTGCCACCAGCAGAGAGGGCGGGAGTGAGCAGTTCTTC
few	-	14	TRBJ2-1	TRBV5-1	CASSLRRSNNEQFF	TGCGCCAGCAGCTTGCGGCGGTCAAACAATGAGCAGTTCTTC
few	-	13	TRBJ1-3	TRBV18	CASSPGDGNTIYF	TGTGCCAGCTCACCGGGCGATGGAAACACCATATATTTT
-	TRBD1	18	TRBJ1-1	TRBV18	CASSLIPQQGKSDTEAFF	TGTGCCAGCTCGCTAATCCCTCAACAGGGGAAGAGCGACACTGAAGCTTTCTTT
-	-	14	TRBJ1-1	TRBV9	CASSVGLRNTEAFF	TGTGCCAGCAGCGTAGGACTGCGGAACACTGAAGCTTTCTTT
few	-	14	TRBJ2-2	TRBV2	CASRRRVDTGELFF	TGTGCCAGCCGTCGGAGGGTGGACACCGGGGAGCTGTTTTTT
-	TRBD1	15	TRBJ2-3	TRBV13	CASSLWTGGVDTQYF	TGTGCCAGCAGCCTCTGGACAGGGGGGGTAGATACGCAGTATTTT
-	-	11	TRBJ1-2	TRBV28	CASSSGYGYTF	TGTGCCAGCAGTTCCGGCTATGGCTACACCTTC
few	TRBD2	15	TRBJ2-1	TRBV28	CASSFSGGRGNEQFF	TGTGCCAGCAGTTTCTCGGGGGGGCGGGGCAATGAGCAGTTCTTC
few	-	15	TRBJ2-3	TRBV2	CASRGLQTSTDTQYF	TGTGCCAGCAGGGGGCTACAAACCTCCACAGATACGCAGTATTTT
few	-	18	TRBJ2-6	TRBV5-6	CASSFEQGAGSGANVLTF	TGTGCCAGCAGTTTCGAACAGGGCGCTGGCTCTGGGGCCAACGTCCTGACTTTC
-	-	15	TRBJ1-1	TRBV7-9	CASSQATQLNTEAFF	TGTGCCAGCAGCCAGGCCACTCAGTTAAACACTGAAGCTTTCTTT
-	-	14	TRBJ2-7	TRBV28	CASSWRESSYEQYF	TGTGCCAGCAGTTGGAGGGAGAGCTCCTACGAGCAGTACTTC
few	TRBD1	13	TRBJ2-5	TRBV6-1	CASKRQGAETQYF	TGTGCCAGCAAGAGACAGGGGGCTGAGACCCAGTACTTC
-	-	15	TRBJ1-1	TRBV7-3	CASSPLSSGNTEAFF	TGTGCCAGCAGCCCCCTCTCTAGCGGGAACACTGAAGCTTTCTTT
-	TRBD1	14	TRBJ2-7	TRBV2	CASRGTVHSYEQYF	TGTGCCAGCAGGGGGACAGTTCACTCCTACGAGCAGTACTTC
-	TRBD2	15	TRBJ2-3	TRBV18	CASSPLAGSTDTQYF	TGTGCCAGCTCACCACTAGCGGGGAGCACAGATACGCAGTATTTT
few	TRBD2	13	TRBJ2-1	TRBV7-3	CASSLAGAREQFF	TGTGCCAGCAGCTTAGCGGGAGCGCGAGAGCAGTTCTTC
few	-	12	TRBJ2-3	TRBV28	CASRSSTDTQYF	TGTGCCAGCAGATCCTCCACAGATACGCAGTATTTT
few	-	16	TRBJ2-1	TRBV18	CASSPPYRAGYNEQFF	TGTGCCAGCTCACCACCGTACAGGGCTGGGTACAATGAGCAGTTCTTC
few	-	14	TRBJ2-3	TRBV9	CASSVGGWADTQYF	TGTGCCAGCAGCGTAGGCGGATGGGCAGATACGCAGTATTTT
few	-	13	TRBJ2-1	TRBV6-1	CASSTVTGMWQFF	TGTGCCAGCAGCACAGTAACCGGCATGTGGCAGTTCTTC
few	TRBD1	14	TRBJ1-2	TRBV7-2	CASSSNAGGYGYTF	TGTGCCAGCAGCTCCAATGCAGGGGGCTATGGCTACACCTTC
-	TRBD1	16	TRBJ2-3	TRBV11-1	CASSEYPRTGTDTQYF	TGTGCCAGCTCAGAGTACCCCCGGACAGGGACAGATACGCAGTATTTT
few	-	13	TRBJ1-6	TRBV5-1	CASSLAQGSPLHF	TGCGCCAGCAGCTTGGCTCAGGGGTCACCCCTCCACTTT
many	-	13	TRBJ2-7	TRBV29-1	CSVRGTVIYEQYF	TGCAGCGTCCGCGGGACAGTCATCTACGAGCAGTACTTC
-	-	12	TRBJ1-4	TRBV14	CASSQVREKLFF	TGTGCCAGCAGCCAAGTGCGTGAAAAACTGTTTTTT
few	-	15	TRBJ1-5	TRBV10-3	CAISESDSSNQPQHF	TGTGCCATCAGTGAGTCCGACAGTAGCAATCAGCCCCAGCATTTT
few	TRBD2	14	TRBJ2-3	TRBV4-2	CASSVRGGSDTQYF	TGTGCCAGCAGCGTGCGGGGGGGCTCAGATACGCAGTATTTT
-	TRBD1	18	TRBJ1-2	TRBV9	CASSETRLGTGANYGYTF	TGTGCCAGCAGCGAGACCCGTCTAGGGACAGGGGCCAACTATGGCTACACCTTC
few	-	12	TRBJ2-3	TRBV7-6	CASSLRTDTQYF	TGTGCCAGCAGCTTGAGGACAGATACGCAGTATTTT
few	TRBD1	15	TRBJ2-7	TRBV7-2	CASSPAHRGYDEQYF	TGTGCCAGCAGCCCCGCCCACAGGGGTTACGACGAGCAGTACTTC
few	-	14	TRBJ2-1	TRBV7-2	CASSFLSGYNEQFF	TGTGCCAGCAGCTTTTTATCCGGCTACAATGAGCAGTTCTTC
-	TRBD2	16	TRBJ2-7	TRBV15	CATSRDFGTSGYEQYF	TGTGCCACCAGCAGAGATTTTGGGACTAGCGGCTACGAGCAGTACTTC
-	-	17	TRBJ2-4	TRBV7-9	CASSLLLGVGAKNIQYF	TGTGCCAGCAGCTTGCTTCTCGGGGTTGGAGCCAAAAACATTCAGTACTTC
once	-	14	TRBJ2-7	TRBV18	CASSLTAGFYEQYF	TGTGCCAGCTCACTGACCGCGGGGTTCTACGAGCAGTACTTC